This T cell receptor beta chain was identified in a study of OX40 agonist ivuxolimab in advanced cancers. Broader study findings: Averaging showed that CD8+ T cells had more expanded clones than CD4+ did.

Sequenced by immunoSEQ multiplex PCR; TCRdb stores in-frame clones only, minus some. Of tens of thousands of clones in the sample, 89% were seen once. About this clone: Its matching antigen is unknown.

Autoimmune disease history or systemic immunosuppression led to patients being barred. The CDR3 contains 15 residues. The trim removed 7 bases at V and 7 bases at J, leaving 13 bases unmatched. From germline, CDR1 is MNHNY and CDR2 SVGAGI (reference sequence). The rearrangement links TRBV6-6 to TRBJ2-1; 7 nucleotides agree with TRBD1. The sample consisted of CD4+ or CD8+ T cells sorted from blood, taken in a trial of the OX40 agonist ivuxolimab. This clonotype was obtained from an adult with an advanced solid tumor such as melanoma, head and neck, liver or kidney cancer. Written as DNA, the CDR3 is TGTGCCAGCACCTTACGGGCAGGGGGTGGAAATGAGCAGTTCTTC. This gives the protein CASTLRAGGGNEQFF.